Below, 17 T cell receptor beta chains from the same sample are listed, as sequenced in a study of T cells in narcolepsy. The repertoire was sequenced with immunoSEQ multiplex PCR; TCRdb's copy has only in-frame clones and lacks some. The sample contains 25,000 to 35,000 clones, 80% to 90% of which appear only once. Sequencing input: CD45RA- memory CD4+ T cells from PBMCs. These receptors were obtained from a human donor with narcolepsy.

The J gene is TRBJ1-1, the V gene TRBV7-8; 7 bases agree with TRBD1. CDR1 and CDR2 (germline): SGHVS, FQNEAQ. J gave up 3 bases and V 7 bases, and 17 bases lay outside the gene matches. The CDR3 contains 17 residues. Here the CDR3 DNA reads TGTGCCAGCACCCCCCCCTTAAGGCACAGGGGTGACACTGAAGCTTTCTTT. Its protein product is CASTPPLRHRGDTEAFF.

This clone occurred once. The chain carries TRBV2 and TRBJ1-2; a weak D match, TRBD1 (5 bases). V lost 2 bases to trimming and J lost 8 bases, with 21 bases between them. The length of the CDR3 is 16 residues. Germline values: CDR1 SNHLY, CDR2 FYNNEI. CDR3 nucleotides: TGTGCCAGCAGTGAAATCAGATTGGCGGGGGTCGGAGGCTACACCTTC. It codes for CASSEIRLAGVGGYTF.

The chain uses TRBV7-8 and TRBJ1-1; a weak D match, TRBD1 (5 bases). The CDR3 consists of 14 residues. Trimming took 2 bases from V and 10 from J, leaving 17 bases between them. The germline gives CDR1 SGHVS, CDR2 FQNEAQ. CDR3 nucleotides: TGTGCCAGCAGCTTATCGCCCGGGACCGCCGTAGCTTTCTTT. It codes for CASSLSPGTAVAFF.

The rearrangement links TRBV14 to TRBJ2-5; 11 bases are a match to TRBD2. CDR3 length: 15 amino acids. Germline V gene data show CDR1 as SGHDN and CDR2 as FVKESK. CDR3 sequence reads: CVPEQTSGGEETQYF. The CDR3 DNA is TGTGTACCGGAGCAAACTAGCGGGGGTGAAGAGACCCAGTACTTC.

The J gene is TRBJ1-1, the V gene TRBV7-3; D ambiguous. Per germline, CDR1 SGHTA and CDR2 FQGTGA. The CDR3 is made up of 14 amino acids. V was cut by 5 bases and J by 0 bases, with 10 bases left in between. In DNA form, the CDR3 reads TGTGCCAGCAGCCCCAGCAGCATGAACACTGAAGCTTTCTTT. It is translated as CASSPSSMNTEAFF.

V usage is TRBV5-1 and J usage is TRBJ2-3; 10 bases are a match to TRBD1. In germline, CDR1 is SGHRS, CDR2 YFSETQ. Germline trimming cut 7 bases from V and 2 bases from J; bases unmatched to any gene: 7. This CDR3 contains 15 residues. The DNA for the CDR3 is TGCGCCAGCGACTGGGGGACAGGGGTCACAGATACGCAGTATTTT. This codes for CASDWGTGVTDTQYF.

The rearrangement joins TRBV10-3 to TRBJ2-7; TRBD1 or TRBD2 may be the D gene (5 bases each). From germline, CDR1 is ENHRY and CDR2 SYGVKD. V was shortened by 6 bases and J by 5 bases, with 17 bases between the two germline ends. This CDR3 region has 14 residues. CDR3 protein: CAISTMSGTNEQYF. The CDR3 DNA is TGTGCCATCAGCACTATGTCGGGGACGAACGAGCAGTACTTC.

The J gene is TRBJ2-5, the V gene TRBV18; D call uncertain. The CDR3 consists of 13 residues. Looked up from germline, CDR1 is KGHSH and CDR2 is LQKENI. V was pared by 4 bases and J by 3 bases, with 9 bases between. CDR3 region: CASSRIREETQYF. The CDR3 region has the DNA TGTGCCAGCTCACGTATTAGGGAAGAGACCCAGTACTTC.

The chain has TRBV7-2 and TRBJ2-3; unclear D gene. The V and J ends lost 7 bases and 2 bases respectively, with 13 bases between them. The CDR3 contains 14 residues. Looked up from germline, CDR1 is SGHTA and CDR2 is FQGNSA. CDR3 sequence reads: CASTRSSYTDTQYF. CDR3 DNA sequence: TGTGCCAGCACCCGCTCTAGTTACACAGATACGCAGTATTTT. Variable domain in full (rest from reference TRBV7-2 and TRBJ2-3): GAGVSQSPSNKVTEKGKDVELRCDPISGHTALYWYRQSLGQGLEFLIYFQGNSAPDKSGLPSDRFSAERTGGSVSTLTIQRTQQEDSAVYLCASTRSSYTDTQYFGPGTRLTVL.

The J gene is TRBJ1-1, the V gene TRBV19; possibly TRBD1 for D (5 bases). Germline assignment: CDR1 LNHDA and CDR2 SQIVND (reference sequence). CDR3 size: 14 residues. V lost 3 bases and J lost 5, with 13 bases in between. The CDR3 region has the DNA TGTGCCAGTAGTATTCTGGGACGGGCAACTGAAGCTTTCTTT. Protein product: CASSILGRATEAFF.

The J gene is TRBJ1-1, the V gene TRBV7-8; D is possibly TRBD1 (6 bases). CDR1 SGHVS and CDR2 FQNEAQ come from the germline V gene. CDR3 size: 16 residues. Trimming removed 5 bases at V and 0 bases at J, with 16 bases between. This chain's CDR3 is CASSPRGGVMNTEAFF. Written as DNA, the CDR3 is TGTGCCAGCAGCCCGAGGGGGGGAGTCATGAACACTGAAGCTTTCTTT.

This rearrangement joins TRBV25-1 to TRBJ1-1, with D possibly being TRBD1 (5 bases). The CDR3 has 15 amino acids. Germline V gene data show CDR1 as MGHDK and CDR2 as SYGVNS. The ends were cut back, 1 base at V and 6 bases at J, with 15 bases in the middle. The CDR3 region is CASSESWGRGAEAFF. CDR3 sequence (DNA): TGTGCCAGCAGTGAATCATGGGGCCGGGGGGCTGAAGCTTTCTTT.

The V gene is TRBV6-5, the J gene TRBJ2-7, with 8 bases fitting TRBD1. V shed 7 bases, J shed 3 bases, and the junction held 8 bases outside the gene matches. Germline CDR1 reads MNHEY; CDR2 reads SVGAGI. This CDR3 is 14 amino acids long. The CDR3 nucleotides are TGTGCCAGCAACAACAGGGGGAGGAACTACGAGCAGTACTTC. Translation gives CASNNRGRNYEQYF.

This clone was observed once. The chain combines TRBV29-1 with TRBJ2-6; D gene ambiguous. Trimming took off 4 bases at V and 0 bases at J, with 7 bases between the two ends. Germline values: CDR1 SQVTM, CDR2 ANQGSEA. This CDR3 comprises 14 residues. CDR3 DNA: TGCAGCGTTGTCAAGGACTCTGGGGCCAACGTCCTGACTTTC. As protein: CSVVKDSGANVLTF.

This chain links TRBV6-5 with TRBJ1-4; 7 nucleotides agree with TRBD1. The CDR3 length is 14 residues. Germline CDR1 reads MNHEY; CDR2 reads SVGAGI. J gave up 8 bases and V 8 bases, and 11 bases lay outside the gene matches. CDR3 amino acids: CASGLTGDWEKLFF. DNA for the CDR3: TGTGCCAGCGGACTCACAGGGGATTGGGAAAAACTGTTTTTT.

This chain joins TRBV6-6 and TRBJ2-7; weak D call: TRBD2 (6 bases). CDR1 is MNHNY, CDR2 SVGAGI, per germline (reference sequence). The CDR3 runs to 14 residues. V was pared by 5 bases and J by 7 bases, with 18 bases between. CDR3 DNA: TGTGCCAGCAGTGAGGCAGGGCCCCGGGGGGAGCAGTACTTC. This sequence encodes CASSEAGPRGEQYF.

This sequence joins TRBV2 and TRBJ1-1, with D possibly TRBD1 on 5 matching bases. Germline values: CDR1 SNHLY, CDR2 FYNNEI. This CDR3 spans 12 amino acids. The V and J ends lost 3 bases and 10 bases respectively, with 12 bases between them. The CDR3 protein is CASSDAGLGAFF. CDR3 bases: TGTGCCAGCAGTGATGCAGGGCTTGGAGCTTTCTTT.